A single sample gave rise to the 13 T cell receptor beta chains below, sequenced in a study of blood T cell repertoires in COVID-19. Repertoires were generated with immunoSEQ multiplex PCR, while TCRdb's copy carries only in-frame clones and drops some. Here the sample spans about 79,000 clones, approximately 90% being singletons. Source material: peripheral blood. All receptors come from a man aged 45-65 years with active COVID-19.

The chain combines TRBV5-6 with TRBJ1-3; perhaps TRBD1 as D (6 bases). CDR3 length equals 15 residues. The germline gives CDR1 SGHDT, CDR2 YYEEEE. Trimming took 1 base from V and 5 from J, leaving 13 bases between them. The CDR3 spells CASSLLQGNRNTIYF. The CDR3, as DNA: TGTGCCAGCAGCTTGCTCCAGGGGAATCGAAACACCATATATTTT.

The chain employs TRBV4-1 and TRBJ1-2, with TRBD1 matching 7 bases. In germline, CDR1 is MGHRA, CDR2 YSYEKL. Losses at the gene ends were 4 bases for V and 0 bases for J; bases not matched to a gene: 17. This CDR3 contains 19 residues. CDR3 DNA: TGCGCCAGCAGCCTCCCCCGGGACAGCAATACCGATCCTAACTATGGCTACACCTTC. Translated: CASSLPRDSNTDPNYGYTF.

The chain carries TRBV3-1 (or the pseudogene TRBV3-2) and TRBJ2-7; a weak D match, TRBD2 (5 bases). Germline V CDR1 and CDR2: LGHDT, YNNKEL (reference sequence). With 4 bases removed from V and 2 bases from J, the gap between germline ends came to 18 bases. The CDR3 extends over 16 amino acids. CDR3 sequence reads: CASSLGPGTLPYEQYF. The CDR3 coding sequence is TGTGCCAGCAGCCTCGGTCCGGGAACCCTACCCTACGAGCAGTACTTC.

The chain recombines TRBV5-5 with TRBJ2-5; the match to TRBD2 covers 12 bases. Unmatched junction bases numbered 6, after V lost 4 bases and J lost 5 bases. Germline V gene lookup returns CDR1 SGHKS and CDR2 YYEKEE (reference sequence). This CDR3 is 15 amino acids long. In nucleotides, the CDR3 is TGTGCCAGCAGCGAGCCACTAGCGGGAGGCGAGACCCAGTACTTC. It codes for CASSEPLAGGETQYF.

This sequence joins TRBV10-1 and TRBJ2-1, with 10 bases that match TRBD1. The CDR3 runs 14 residues. V dropped 6 bases and J dropped 7; count of bases not matched to a gene: 6. CDR1 and CDR2 from the germline V gene are WNHNN and SYGVQD (reference sequence). Written as DNA, the CDR3 is TGCGCCAGCAGGAGGGACAGGGGTCGGAATGAGCAGTTCTTC. This encodes CASRRDRGRNEQFF.

V and J are TRBV3-1 (or the pseudogene TRBV3-2) and TRBJ1-1; the match to TRBD1 covers 11 bases. Per germline, CDR1 LGHDT and CDR2 YNNKEL (reference sequence). V gave up 4 bases and J gave up 5 bases; unmatched junction bases: 3. This CDR3 region has 14 residues. The chain's CDR3 is CASSRTGGVTEAFF. Here the CDR3 DNA reads TGTGCCAGCAGCCGGACAGGGGGCGTTACTGAAGCTTTCTTT.

The chain couples TRBV5-6 to TRBJ2-7; D remains unclear. This CDR3 has 16 residues. Germline lookup yields CDR1 SGHDT and CDR2 YYEEEE. The V and J ends lost 2 bases and 0 bases respectively, with 15 bases between them. The CDR3 DNA sequence: TGTGCCAGCAGCTTTCCCCCCGGCGGTCTCTCCTACGAGCAGTACTTC. Translated, it gives CASSFPPGGLSYEQYF.

J is TRBJ1-3 and V is TRBV6-5; D ambiguous. The length of the CDR3 is 11 residues. In germline, CDR1 is MNHEY, CDR2 SVGAGI. V shed 5 bases and J shed 9 bases, with 8 bases lying between them. The CDR3 loop is CASSLAGTIYF. The CDR3 region has the DNA TGTGCCAGCAGTCTGGCGGGCACCATATATTTT.

This chain connects TRBV15 to TRBJ2-2, with a tentative D call TRBD1 (6 bases). Germline V gene data show CDR1 as LNHNV and CDR2 as YYDKDF (reference sequence). CDR3 length: 17 residues. Trimming took 3 bases from V and 6 from J, leaving 20 bases between them. The CDR3 bases are TGTGCCACCAGCAGGACTCGACAGGCCATGGGAGCCGGGGAGCTGTTTTTT. Translation: CATSRTRQAMGAGELFF.

V and J are TRBV19 and TRBJ2-1; D is perhaps TRBD2 (5 bases). With 7 bases removed from V and 7 bases from J, the gap between germline ends came to 17 bases. The CDR3 has 14 amino acids. Germline assignment: CDR1 LNHDA and CDR2 SQIVND (reference sequence). The CDR3 DNA reads TGTGCCAGTACCCGCGCCCTGAGGGTGAATGAGCAGTTCTTC. This encodes CASTRALRVNEQFF.

The V call is TRBV14, the J call TRBJ1-2, with a possible D match to TRBD1 (5 bases). Deletions cut 0 bases from V and 7 bases from J, with 6 bases between. The CDR3 extends over 12 amino acids. Germline V gene sequence: CDR1 SGHDN, CDR2 FVKESK. The CDR3 loop reads CASSQDRVGYTF. The CDR3 nucleotides are TGTGCCAGCAGCCAAGACAGGGTTGGCTACACCTTC. The entire variable domain, with the rest obtained from reference TRBV14 and TRBJ1-2, is as follows: EAGVTQFPSHSVIEKGQTVTLRCDPISGHDNLYWYRRVMGKEIKFLLHFVKESKQDESGMPNNRFLAERTGGTYSTLKVQPAELEDSGVYFCASSQDRVGYTFGSGTRLTVV.

In DNA form, the CDR3 reads TGTGCCAGCAGCTTGGCGGGGGGCCGGGGAGAGGAGACCCAGTACTTC. It yields the protein CASSLAGGRGEETQYF. V is TRBV5-4 and J is TRBJ2-5; tentatively, D is TRBD2 (7 bases). V was shortened by 0 bases and J by 5 bases, with 17 bases between the two germline ends. The CDR3 runs 16 residues. The germline gives CDR1 SGHNT, CDR2 YYREEE (reference sequence).

The V and J genes are TRBV7-2 and TRBJ2-1; D ambiguous. This CDR3 is built from 15 residues. Germline CDR1 and CDR2: SGHTA and FQGNSA. With 4 bases removed from V and 9 bases from J, the gap between germline ends came to 19 bases. The chain's CDR3 is CASSSWALSSREQFF. CDR3 DNA: TGTGCCAGCAGCTCATGGGCCCTGAGTTCCCGTGAGCAGTTCTTC.